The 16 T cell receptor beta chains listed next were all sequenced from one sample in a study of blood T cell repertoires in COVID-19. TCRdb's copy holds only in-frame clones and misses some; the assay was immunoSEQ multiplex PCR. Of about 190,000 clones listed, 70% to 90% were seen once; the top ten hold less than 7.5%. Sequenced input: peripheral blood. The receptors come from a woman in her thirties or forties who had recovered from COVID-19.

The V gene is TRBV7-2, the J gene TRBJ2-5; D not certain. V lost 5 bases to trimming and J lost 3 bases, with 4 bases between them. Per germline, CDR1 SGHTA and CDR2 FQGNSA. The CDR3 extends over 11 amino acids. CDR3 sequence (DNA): TGTGCCAGCAGCCTAAAAGAGACCCAGTACTTC. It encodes CASSLKETQYF.

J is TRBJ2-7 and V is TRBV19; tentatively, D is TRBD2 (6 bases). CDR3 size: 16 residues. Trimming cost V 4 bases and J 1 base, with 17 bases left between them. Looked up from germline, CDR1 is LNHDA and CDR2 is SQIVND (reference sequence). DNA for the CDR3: TGTGCCAGTAGTAGCCTCCCCGGGAGAGGGTCCTACGAGCAGTACTTC. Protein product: CASSSLPGRGSYEQYF.

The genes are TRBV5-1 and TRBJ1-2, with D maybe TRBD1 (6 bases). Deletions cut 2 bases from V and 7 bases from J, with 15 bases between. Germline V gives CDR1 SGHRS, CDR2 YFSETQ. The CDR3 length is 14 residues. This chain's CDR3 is CASSLSTGAGGYTF. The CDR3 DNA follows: TGCGCCAGCAGCTTATCGACAGGTGCTGGTGGCTACACCTTC.

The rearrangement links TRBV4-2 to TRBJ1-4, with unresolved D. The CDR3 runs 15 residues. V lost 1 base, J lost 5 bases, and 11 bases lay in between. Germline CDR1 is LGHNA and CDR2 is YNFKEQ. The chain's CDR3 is CASSQVPGVNEKLFF. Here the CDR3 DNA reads TGTGCCAGCAGCCAAGTACCGGGTGTCAATGAAAAACTGTTTTTT.

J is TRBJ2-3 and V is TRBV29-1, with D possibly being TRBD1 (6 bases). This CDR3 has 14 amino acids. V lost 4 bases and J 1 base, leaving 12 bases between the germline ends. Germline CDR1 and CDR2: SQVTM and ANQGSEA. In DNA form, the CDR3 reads TGCAGCGTTGTTAGAGGGGGAGGCACAGATACGCAGTATTTT. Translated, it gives CSVVRGGGTDTQYF.

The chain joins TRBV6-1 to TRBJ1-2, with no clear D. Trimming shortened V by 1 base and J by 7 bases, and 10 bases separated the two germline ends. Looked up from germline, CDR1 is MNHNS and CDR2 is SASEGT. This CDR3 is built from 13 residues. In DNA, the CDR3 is TGTGCCAGCAGTGAAGTGGCGGCACTTGGCTACACCTTC. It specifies CASSEVAALGYTF.

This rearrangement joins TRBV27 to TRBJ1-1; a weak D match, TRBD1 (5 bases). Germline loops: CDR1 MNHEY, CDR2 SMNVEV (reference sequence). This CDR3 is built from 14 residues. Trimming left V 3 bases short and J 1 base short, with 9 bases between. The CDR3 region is CASSFRAENTEAFF. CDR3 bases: TGTGCCAGCAGTTTCAGGGCGGAGAACACTGAAGCTTTCTTT.

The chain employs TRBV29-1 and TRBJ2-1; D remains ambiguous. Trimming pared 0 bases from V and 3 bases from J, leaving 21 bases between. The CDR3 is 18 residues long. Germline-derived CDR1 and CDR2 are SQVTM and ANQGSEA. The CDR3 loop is CSVEDVPYRRVVYNEQFF. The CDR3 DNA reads TGCAGCGTTGAAGACGTCCCGTATAGACGGGTGGTCTACAATGAGCAGTTCTTC.

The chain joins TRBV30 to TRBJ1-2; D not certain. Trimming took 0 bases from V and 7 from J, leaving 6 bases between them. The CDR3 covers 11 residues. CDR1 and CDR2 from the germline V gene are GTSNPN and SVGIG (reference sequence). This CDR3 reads CAWSVAVGYTF. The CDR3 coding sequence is TGTGCCTGGAGTGTCGCGGTTGGCTACACCTTC.

In DNA, the CDR3 is TGTGCCACCAGCAGAGACAGGGGGCCAAATGAGCAGTTCTTC. Translating it yields CATSRDRGPNEQFF. The chain couples TRBV15 to TRBJ2-1; TRBD1 aligns across 8 bases. The germline CDR1 and CDR2 sequences are LNHNV and YYDKDF (reference sequence). After removal of 0 bases from V and 7 bases from J, the junction contained 2 bases not matched to a gene. This CDR3 contains 14 residues.

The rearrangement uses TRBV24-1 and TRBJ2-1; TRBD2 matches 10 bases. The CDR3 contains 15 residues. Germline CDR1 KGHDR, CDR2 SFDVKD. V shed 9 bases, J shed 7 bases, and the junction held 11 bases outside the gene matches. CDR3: CATQASGLASNEQFF. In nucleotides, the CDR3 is TGTGCCACCCAAGCTTCGGGACTAGCGAGTAATGAGCAGTTCTTC.

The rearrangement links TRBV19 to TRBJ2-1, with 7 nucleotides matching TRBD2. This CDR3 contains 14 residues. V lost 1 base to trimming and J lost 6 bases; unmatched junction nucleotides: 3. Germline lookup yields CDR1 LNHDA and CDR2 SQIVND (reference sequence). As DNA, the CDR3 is TGTGCCAGTAGTATAGCCGCTAGCGGCAATGAGCAGTTCTTC. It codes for CASSIAASGNEQFF.

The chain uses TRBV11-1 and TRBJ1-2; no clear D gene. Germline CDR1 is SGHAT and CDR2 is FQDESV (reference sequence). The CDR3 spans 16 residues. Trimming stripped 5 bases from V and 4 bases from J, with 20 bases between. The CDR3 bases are TGTGCCAGCAGCCCACTACTAAGTAGTCATGTCTATGGCTACACCTTC. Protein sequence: CASSPLLSSHVYGYTF.

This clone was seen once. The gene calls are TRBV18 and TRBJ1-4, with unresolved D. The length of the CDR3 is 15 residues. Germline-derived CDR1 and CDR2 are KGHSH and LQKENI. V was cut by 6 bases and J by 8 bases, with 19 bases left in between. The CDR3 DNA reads TGTGCCAGCTCTCGTTCCCGCGGAGCATTGGAAAAACTGTTTTTT. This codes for CASSRSRGALEKLFF.

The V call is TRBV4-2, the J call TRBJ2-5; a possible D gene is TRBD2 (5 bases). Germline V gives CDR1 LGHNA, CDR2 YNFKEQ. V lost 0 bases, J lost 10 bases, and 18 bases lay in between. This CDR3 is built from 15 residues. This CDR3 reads CASSQDTANQEDQYF. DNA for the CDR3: TGTGCCAGCAGCCAAGATACAGCCAACCAGGAGGACCAGTACTTC.

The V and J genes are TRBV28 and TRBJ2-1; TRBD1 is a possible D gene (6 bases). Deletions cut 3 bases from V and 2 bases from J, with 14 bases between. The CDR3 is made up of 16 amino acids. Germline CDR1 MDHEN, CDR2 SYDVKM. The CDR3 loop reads CASSFLRGTTYNEQFF. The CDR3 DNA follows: TGTGCCAGCAGTTTCTTAAGGGGGACAACCTACAATGAGCAGTTCTTC.